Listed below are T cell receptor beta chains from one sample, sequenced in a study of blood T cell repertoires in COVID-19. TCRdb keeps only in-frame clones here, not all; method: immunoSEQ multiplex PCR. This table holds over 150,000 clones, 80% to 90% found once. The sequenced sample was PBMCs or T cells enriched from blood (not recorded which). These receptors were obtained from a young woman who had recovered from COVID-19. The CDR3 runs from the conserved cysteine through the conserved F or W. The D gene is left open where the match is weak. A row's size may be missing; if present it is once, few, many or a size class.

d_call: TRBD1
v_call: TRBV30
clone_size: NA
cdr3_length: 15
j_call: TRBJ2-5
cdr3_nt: TGTGCCTGGACCCAGTGGGGACAGCTGGAAGAGACCCAGTACTTC
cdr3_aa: CAWTQWGQLEETQYF

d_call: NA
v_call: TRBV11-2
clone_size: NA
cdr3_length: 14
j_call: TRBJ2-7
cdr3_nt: TGTGCCAGCAGCTTAGGAGCGGAGACCTACGAGCAGTACTTC
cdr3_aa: CASSLGAETYEQYF

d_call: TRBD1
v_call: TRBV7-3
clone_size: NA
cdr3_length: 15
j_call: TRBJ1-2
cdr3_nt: TGTGCCAGCAGCTTAAGCGGACAGGGGGCCTATGGCTACACCTTC
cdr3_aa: CASSLSGQGAYGYTF

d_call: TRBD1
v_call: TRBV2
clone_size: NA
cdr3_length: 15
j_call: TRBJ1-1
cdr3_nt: TGTGCCAGCAGTCCACAGGGGAGTTGGAACACTGAAGCTTTCTTT
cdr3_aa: CASSPQGSWNTEAFF

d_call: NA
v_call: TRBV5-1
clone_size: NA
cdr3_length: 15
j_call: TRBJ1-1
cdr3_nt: TGCGCCAGCAGTGGTTTTTCCAGGGGATCGACTGAAGCTTTCTTT
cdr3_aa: CASSGFSRGSTEAFF

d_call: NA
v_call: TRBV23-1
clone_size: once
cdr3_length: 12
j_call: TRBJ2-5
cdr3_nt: TGCGCCAGCAGTCAAGGGGCAGTGACCCAGTACTTC
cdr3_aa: CASSQGAVTQYF

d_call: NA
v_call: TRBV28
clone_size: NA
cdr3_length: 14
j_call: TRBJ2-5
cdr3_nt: TGTGCCAGCAGCCGGGCGGGGAACCAAGAGACCCAGTACTTC
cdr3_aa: CASSRAGNQETQYF

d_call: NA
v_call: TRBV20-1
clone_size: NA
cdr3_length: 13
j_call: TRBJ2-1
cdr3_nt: TGCAGTGCTAGTGGAGGGGGCCCTGGTGGGCAGTTCTTC
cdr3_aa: CSASGGGPGGQFF

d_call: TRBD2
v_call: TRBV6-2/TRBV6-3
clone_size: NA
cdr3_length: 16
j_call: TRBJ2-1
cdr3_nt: TGTGCCAGCAGCTTGGGACTAGCGGTTTCCTACAATGAGCAGTTCTTC
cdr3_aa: CASSLGLAVSYNEQFF

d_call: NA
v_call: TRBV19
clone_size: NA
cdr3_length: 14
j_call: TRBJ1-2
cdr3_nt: TGTGCCAGCCAAGTAGGGCAGGGGTACTATGGCTACACCTTC
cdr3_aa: CASQVGQGYYGYTF

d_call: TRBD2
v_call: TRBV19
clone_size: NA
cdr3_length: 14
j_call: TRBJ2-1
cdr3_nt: TGTGCCAGTACCGGGACTAGGGTTGGCAATGAGCAGTTCTTC
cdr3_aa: CASTGTRVGNEQFF

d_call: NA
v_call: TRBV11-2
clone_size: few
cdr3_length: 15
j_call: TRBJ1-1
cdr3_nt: TGTGCCAGCAGCTCCCTTCCACAGGGAAACACTGAAGCTTTCTTT
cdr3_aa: CASSSLPQGNTEAFF

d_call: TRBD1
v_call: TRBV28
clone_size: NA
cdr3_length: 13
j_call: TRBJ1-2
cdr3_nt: TGTGCCAGCCGGACAGGGGCTAACTATGGCTACACCTTC
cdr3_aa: CASRTGANYGYTF

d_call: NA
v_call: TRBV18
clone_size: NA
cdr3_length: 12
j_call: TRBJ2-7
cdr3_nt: TGTGCCAGCTCAGATCAGGGGTACGAGCAGTACTTC
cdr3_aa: CASSDQGYEQYF

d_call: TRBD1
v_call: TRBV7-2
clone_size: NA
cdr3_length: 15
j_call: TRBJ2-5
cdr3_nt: TGTGCCAGCAGCTCCGGTAGGGGGCGTCTTGAGACCCAGTACTTC
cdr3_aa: CASSSGRGRLETQYF

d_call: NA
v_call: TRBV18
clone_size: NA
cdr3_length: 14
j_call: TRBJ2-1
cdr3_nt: TGTGCCAGCTCACCGCGACGGGGTTACAATGAGCAGTTCTTC
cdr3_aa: CASSPRRGYNEQFF

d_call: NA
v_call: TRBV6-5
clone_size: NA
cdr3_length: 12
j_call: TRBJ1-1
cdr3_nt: TGTGCCAGCAGCGCAGGCCGGAATGAAGCTTTCTTT
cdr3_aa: CASSAGRNEAFF

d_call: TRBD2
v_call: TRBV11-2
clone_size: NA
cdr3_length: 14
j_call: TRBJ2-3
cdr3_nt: TGTGCCAGCAGCCCAATCCGACTAGCGGATACGCAGTATTTT
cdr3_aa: CASSPIRLADTQYF

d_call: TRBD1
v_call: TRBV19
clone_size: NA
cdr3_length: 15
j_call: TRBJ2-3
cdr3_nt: TGTGCCAGTACCCGGGACAGGCAGTTCACAGATACGCAGTATTTT
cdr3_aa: CASTRDRQFTDTQYF

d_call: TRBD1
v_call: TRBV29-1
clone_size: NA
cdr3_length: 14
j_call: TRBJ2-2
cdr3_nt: TGCAGCGTTGTTGACAGGGGAGACACCGGGGAGCTGTTTTTT
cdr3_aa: CSVVDRGDTGELFF

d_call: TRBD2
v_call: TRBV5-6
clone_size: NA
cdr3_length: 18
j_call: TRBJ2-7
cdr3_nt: TGTGCCAGCAGCCCGGGACTAGCGGGGCTGCTTACCTCCTACGAGCAGTACTTC
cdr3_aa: CASSPGLAGLLTSYEQYF

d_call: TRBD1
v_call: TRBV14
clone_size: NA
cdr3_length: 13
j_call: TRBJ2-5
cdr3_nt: TGTGCCAGCAGCCTGGGGGACAGTCGGACCCAGTACTTC
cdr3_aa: CASSLGDSRTQYF

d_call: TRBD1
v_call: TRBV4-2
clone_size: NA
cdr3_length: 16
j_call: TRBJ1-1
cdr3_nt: TGTGCCAGCAGCCAAGTCGGGACAGTCCTAAACACTGAAGCTTTCTTT
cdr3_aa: CASSQVGTVLNTEAFF

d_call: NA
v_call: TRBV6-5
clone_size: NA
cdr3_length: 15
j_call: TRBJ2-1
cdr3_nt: TGTGCCAGCAGCCCCTTCCGCAGCTCCTACAATGAGCAGTTCTTC
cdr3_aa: CASSPFRSSYNEQFF

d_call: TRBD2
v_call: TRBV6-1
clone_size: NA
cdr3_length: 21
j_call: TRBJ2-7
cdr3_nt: TGTGCCAGCAGTGAATTGGTGGGGCCGGGACTAGCGGCCTTAAGCTCCTACGAGCAGTACTTC
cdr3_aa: CASSELVGPGLAALSSYEQYF

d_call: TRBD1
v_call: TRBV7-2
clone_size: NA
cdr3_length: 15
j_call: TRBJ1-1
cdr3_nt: TGTGCCAGCAGCTTGCATGGGACAGGGGGCACTGAAGCTTTCTTT
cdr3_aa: CASSLHGTGGTEAFF

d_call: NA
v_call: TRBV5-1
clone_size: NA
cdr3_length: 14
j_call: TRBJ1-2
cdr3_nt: TGCGCCAGCAGCTTGGAAGGACAGAACTATGGCTACACCTTC
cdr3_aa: CASSLEGQNYGYTF

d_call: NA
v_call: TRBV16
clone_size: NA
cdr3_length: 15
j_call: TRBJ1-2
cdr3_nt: TGTGCCAGCAGCCAGTCCGGAGTGGGGGGTTATGGCTACACCTTC
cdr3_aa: CASSQSGVGGYGYTF

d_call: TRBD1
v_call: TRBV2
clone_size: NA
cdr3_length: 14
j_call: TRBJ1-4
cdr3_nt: TGTGCCAGCAGTGACAGGGGGGATCTGGGAAAACTGTTTTTT
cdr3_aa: CASSDRGDLGKLFF

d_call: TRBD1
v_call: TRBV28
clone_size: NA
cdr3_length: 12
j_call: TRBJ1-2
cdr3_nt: TGTGCCAGCCGCTCGACAGGGGATGGCTACACCTTC
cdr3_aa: CASRSTGDGYTF

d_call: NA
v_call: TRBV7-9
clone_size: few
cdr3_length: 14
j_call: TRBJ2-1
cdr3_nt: TGTGCCAGCAGCCCCTTGGGGGGTGACAATGAGCAGTTCTTC
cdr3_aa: CASSPLGGDNEQFF

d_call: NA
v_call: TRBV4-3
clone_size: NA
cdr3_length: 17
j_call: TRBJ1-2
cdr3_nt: TGCGCCAGCAGCCAAGATGCTCAAGAGGGCGTAATCTATGGCTACACCTTC
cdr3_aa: CASSQDAQEGVIYGYTF

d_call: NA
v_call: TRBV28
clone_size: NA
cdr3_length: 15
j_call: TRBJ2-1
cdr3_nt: TGTGCCAGCAGTCGACATGGGAGCTCCTACAATGAGCAGTTCTTC
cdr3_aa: CASSRHGSSYNEQFF

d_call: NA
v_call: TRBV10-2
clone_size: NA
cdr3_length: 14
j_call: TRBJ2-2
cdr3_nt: TGCGCCAGCACCGGAGTGGGTAACACCGGGGAGCTGTTTTTT
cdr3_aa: CASTGVGNTGELFF

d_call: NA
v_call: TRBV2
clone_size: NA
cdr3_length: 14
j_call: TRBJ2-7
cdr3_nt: TGTGCCAGCAATGGGCAGGGGTGGAATTACGAGCAGTACTTC
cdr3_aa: CASNGQGWNYEQYF

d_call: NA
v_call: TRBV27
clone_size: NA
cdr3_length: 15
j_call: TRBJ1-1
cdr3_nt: TGTGCCAGCAGTAAACCCGGGACACGTAACACTGAAGCTTTCTTT
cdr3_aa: CASSKPGTRNTEAFF

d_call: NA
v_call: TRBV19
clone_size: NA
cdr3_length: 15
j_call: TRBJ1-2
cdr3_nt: TGTGCCAGTAGTATGCAGGCAGGGGTCTTGGGAGGCTACACCTTC
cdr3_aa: CASSMQAGVLGGYTF

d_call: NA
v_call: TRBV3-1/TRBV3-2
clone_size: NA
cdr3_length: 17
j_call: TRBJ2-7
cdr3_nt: TGTGCCAGCAGCCAAGGGCCTATACATAGCGCGTTCCACGAGCAGTACTTC
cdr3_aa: CASSQGPIHSAFHEQYF

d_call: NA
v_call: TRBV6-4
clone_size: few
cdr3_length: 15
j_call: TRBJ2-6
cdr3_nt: TGTGCCAGCAGTGACGGTTCAGCTGGGGCCAACGTCCTGACTTTC
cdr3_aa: CASSDGSAGANVLTF

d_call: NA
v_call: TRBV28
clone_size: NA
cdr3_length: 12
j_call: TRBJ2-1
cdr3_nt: TGTGCCAGCAGTTTATACCTAGCCCCGTTGATCTTC
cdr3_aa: CASSLYLAPLIF

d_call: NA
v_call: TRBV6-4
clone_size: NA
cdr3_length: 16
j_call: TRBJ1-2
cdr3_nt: TGTGCCAGCAGTGACTCGAACAGAAGGACTAACTATGGCTACACCTTC
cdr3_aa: CASSDSNRRTNYGYTF

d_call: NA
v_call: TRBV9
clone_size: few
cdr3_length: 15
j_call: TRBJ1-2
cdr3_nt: TGTGCCAGCAGCGCAGGACGCCCGGGGGACTATGGCTACACCTTC
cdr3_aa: CASSAGRPGDYGYTF